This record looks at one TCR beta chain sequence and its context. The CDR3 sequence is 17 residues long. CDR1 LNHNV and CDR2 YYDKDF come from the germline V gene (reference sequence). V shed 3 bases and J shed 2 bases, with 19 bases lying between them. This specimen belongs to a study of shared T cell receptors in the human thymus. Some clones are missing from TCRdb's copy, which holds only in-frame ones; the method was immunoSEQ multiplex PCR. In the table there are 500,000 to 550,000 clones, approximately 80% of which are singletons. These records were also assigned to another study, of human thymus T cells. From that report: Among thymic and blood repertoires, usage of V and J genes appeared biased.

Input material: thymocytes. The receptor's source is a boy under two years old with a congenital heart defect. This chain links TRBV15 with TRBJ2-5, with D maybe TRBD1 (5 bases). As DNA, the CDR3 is TGTGCCACCAGCAGCTCTTCCGTGAACAGGAGACAAGAGACCCAGTACTTC. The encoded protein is CATSSSSVNRRQETQYF.